This T cell receptor (beta chain) was recovered during a study of cytomegalovirus exposure and HLA in healthy donors. Regarding the study as a whole: An analysis was carried out at a later point. It showed that HLA-associated TCR beta chains were more clonally expanded than equally common non-associated chains. Previously analyzed data showed that most TCR beta V segments were productive at a frequency of about 87% or about 30%. V- and J-gene trimming in TCR beta was tied to a missense DCLRE1C variant by an analysis performed later.

Amplification used 60 Vbeta primers and 13 Jbeta primers. The repertoire was sequenced with immunoSEQ multiplex PCR; TCRdb's copy has only in-frame clones and lacks some. The sample has 150,000 to 200,000 clones; about 85% are singletons. The V segment lost 3 bases and the J segment 0 bases; nucleotides outside the gene matches: 8. This CDR3 is built from 17 residues. The germline V gene has CDR1 SGDLS and CDR2 YYNGEE. Comment on this clone: Its antigen is as yet unknown.

This receptor was taken from a woman between 45 and 65 years old in good health and CMV-seronegative. J is TRBJ2-7 and V is TRBV9, with 11 positions matching TRBD2. Sequenced sample: PBMCs. CDR3 region: CASSARSGLAASYEQYF. CDR3 nucleotide sequence: TGTGCCAGCAGCGCTAGATCGGGACTAGCGGCCTCCTACGAGCAGTACTTC.